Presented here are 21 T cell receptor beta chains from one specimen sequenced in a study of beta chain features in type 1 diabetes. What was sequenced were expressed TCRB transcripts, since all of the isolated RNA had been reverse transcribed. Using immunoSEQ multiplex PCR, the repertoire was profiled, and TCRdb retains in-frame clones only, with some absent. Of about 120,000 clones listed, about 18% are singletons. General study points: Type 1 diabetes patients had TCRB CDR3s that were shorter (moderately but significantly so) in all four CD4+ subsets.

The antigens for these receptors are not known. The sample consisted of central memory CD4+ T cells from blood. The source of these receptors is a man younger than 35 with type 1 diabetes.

The CDR3 here is CAWSVTWIEHEQYF. The DNA for the CDR3 is TGTGCCTGGAGTGTAACTTGGATTGAGCACGAGCAGTACTTC. This rearrangement joins TRBV30 to TRBJ2-7; no clear D. Germline V gives CDR1 GTSNPN, CDR2 SVGIG (reference sequence). The CDR3 sequence is 14 residues long. Trimming shortened V by 0 bases and J by 5 bases, and 14 bases separated the two germline ends.

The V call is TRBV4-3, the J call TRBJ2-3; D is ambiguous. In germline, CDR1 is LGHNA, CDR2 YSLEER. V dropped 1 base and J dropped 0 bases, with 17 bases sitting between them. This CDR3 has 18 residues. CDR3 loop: CASSQVSLFGGSTDTQYF. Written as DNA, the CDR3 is TGCGCCAGCAGCCAAGTTTCTTTATTCGGCGGAAGCACAGATACGCAGTATTTT.

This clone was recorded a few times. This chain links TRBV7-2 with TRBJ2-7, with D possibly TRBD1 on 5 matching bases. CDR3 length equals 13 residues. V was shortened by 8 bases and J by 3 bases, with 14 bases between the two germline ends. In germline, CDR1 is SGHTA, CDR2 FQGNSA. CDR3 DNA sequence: TGTGCCAGCGGGGCCGGGCAGCACTACGAGCAGTACTTC. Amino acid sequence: CASGAGQHYEQYF.

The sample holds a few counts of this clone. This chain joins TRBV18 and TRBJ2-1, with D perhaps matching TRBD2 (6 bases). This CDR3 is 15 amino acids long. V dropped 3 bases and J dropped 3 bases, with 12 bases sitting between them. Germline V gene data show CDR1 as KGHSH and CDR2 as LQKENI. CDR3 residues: CASSPSDGSYNEQFF. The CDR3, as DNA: TGTGCCAGCTCACCCTCTGACGGGAGCTACAATGAGCAGTTCTTC.

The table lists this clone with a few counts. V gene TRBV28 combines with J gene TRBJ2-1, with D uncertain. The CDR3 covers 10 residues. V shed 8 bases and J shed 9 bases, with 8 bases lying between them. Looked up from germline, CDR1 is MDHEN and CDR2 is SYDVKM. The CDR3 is CASSGSEQFF. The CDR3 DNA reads TGTGCCAGCTCCGGAAGTGAGCAGTTCTTC.

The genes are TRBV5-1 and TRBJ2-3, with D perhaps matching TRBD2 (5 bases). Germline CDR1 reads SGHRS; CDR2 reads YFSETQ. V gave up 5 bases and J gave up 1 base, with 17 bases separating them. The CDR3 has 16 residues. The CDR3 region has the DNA TGCGCCAGCAGGTCGATCGATGGTAGCGGCACAGATACGCAGTATTTT. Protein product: CASRSIDGSGTDTQYF.

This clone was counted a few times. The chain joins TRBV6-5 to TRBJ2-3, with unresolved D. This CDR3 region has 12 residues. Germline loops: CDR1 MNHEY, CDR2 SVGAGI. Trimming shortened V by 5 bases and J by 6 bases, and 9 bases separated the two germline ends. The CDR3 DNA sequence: TGTGCCAGCAGTCAGGAGCGCGATACGCAGTATTTT. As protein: CASSQERDTQYF.

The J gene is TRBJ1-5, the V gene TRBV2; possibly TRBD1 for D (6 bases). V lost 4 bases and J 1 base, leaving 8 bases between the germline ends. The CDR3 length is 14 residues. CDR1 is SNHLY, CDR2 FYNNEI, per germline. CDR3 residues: CASSAGQSNQPQHF. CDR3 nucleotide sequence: TGTGCCAGCAGTGCTGGACAGAGCAATCAGCCCCAGCATTTT.

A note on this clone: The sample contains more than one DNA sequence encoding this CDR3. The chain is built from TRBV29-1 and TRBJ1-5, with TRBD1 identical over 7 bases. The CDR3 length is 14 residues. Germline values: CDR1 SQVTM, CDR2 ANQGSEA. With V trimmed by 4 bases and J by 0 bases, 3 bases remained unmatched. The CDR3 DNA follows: TGCAGCGTTGCACAGGGGAATAGCAATCAGCCCCAGCATTTT. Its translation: CSVAQGNSNQPQHF. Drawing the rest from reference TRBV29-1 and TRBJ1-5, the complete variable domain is SAVISQKPSRDICQRGTSLTIQCQVDSQVTMMFWYRQQPGQSLTLIATANQGSEATYESGFVIDKFPISRPNLTFSTLTVSNMSPEDSSIYLCSVAQGNSNQPQHFGDGTRLSIL.

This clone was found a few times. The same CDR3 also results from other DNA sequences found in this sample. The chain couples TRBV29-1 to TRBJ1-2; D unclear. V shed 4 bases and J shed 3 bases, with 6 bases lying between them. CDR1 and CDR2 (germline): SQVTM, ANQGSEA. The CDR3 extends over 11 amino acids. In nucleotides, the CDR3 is TGCAGCGTTGGGCAGGACTATGGCTACACCTTC. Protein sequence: CSVGQDYGYTF.

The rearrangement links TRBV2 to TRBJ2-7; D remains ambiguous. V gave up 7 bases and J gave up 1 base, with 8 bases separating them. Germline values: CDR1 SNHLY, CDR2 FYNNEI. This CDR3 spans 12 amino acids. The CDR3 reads CASMLSSYEQYF. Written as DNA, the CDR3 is TGTGCCAGCATGTTGTCTTCCTACGAGCAGTACTTC. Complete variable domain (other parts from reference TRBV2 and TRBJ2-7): EPEVTQTPSHQVTQMGQEVILRCVPISNHLYFYWYRQILGQKVEFLVSFYNNEISEKSEIFDDQFSVERPDGSNFTLKIRSTKLEDSAMYFCASMLSSYEQYFGPGTRLTVT.

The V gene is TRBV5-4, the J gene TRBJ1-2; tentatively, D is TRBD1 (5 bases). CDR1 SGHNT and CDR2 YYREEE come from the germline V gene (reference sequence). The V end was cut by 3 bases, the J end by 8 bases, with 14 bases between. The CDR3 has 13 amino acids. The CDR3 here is CASSSPGMGGYTF. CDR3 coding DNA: TGTGCCAGCAGCTCACCAGGGATGGGGGGCTACACCTTC.

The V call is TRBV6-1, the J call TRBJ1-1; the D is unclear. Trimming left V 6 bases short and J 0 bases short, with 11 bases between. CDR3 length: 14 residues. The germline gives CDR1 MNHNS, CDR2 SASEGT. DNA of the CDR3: TGTGCCAGCAGCTCTTCCGACCTGAACACTGAAGCTTTCTTT. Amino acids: CASSSSDLNTEAFF.

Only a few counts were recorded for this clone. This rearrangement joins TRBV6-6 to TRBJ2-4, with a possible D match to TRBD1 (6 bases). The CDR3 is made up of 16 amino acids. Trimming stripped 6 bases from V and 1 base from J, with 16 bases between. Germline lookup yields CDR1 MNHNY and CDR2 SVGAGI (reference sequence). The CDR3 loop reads CASSPLIGQAKNIQYF. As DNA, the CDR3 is TGTGCCAGCAGCCCCCTTATTGGACAGGCCAAAAACATTCAGTACTTC.

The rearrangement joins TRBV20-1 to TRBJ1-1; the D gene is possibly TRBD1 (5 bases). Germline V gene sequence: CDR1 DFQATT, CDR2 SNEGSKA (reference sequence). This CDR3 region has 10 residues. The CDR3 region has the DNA TGCATCGGGGGAGGTACTGAAGCTTTCTTT. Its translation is CIGGGTEAFF.

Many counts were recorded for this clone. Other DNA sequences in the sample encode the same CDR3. The CDR3 loop reads CASSLEWDVRGRANVLTF. CDR3 nucleotide sequence: TGTGCCAGCAGCTTAGAGTGGGATGTGAGGGGTCGGGCCAACGTCCTGACTTTC. The chain has TRBV7-2 and TRBJ2-6; tentatively, D is TRBD1 or TRBD2 (5 bases each). V lost 1 base, J lost 5 bases, and 18 bases lay in between. The CDR3 covers 18 residues. In germline, CDR1 is SGHTA, CDR2 FQGNSA.

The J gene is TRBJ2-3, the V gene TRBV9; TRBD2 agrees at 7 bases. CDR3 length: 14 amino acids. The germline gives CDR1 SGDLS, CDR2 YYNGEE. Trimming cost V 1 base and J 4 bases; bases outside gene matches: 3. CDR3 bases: TGTGCCAGCAGCGTATCGAGCGGGGCAGATACGCAGTATTTT. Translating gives CASSVSSGADTQYF.

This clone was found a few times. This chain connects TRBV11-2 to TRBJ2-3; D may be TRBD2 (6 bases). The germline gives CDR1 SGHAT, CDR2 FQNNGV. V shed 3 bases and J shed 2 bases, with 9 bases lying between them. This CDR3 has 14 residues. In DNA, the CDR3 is TGTGCCAGCAGCTTCCGGGACTTCACAGATACGCAGTATTTT. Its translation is CASSFRDFTDTQYF.

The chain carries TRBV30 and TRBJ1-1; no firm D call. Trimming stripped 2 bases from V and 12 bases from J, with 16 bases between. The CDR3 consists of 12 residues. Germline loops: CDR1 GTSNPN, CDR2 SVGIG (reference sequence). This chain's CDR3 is CAWSSSLYLSFF. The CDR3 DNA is TGTGCCTGGAGTTCCTCCCTGTATTTATCTTTCTTT.

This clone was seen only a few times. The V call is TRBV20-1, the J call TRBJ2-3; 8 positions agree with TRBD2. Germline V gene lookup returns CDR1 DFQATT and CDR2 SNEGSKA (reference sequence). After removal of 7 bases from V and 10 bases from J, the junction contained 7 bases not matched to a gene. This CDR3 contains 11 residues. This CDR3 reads CSGGAGAAQYF. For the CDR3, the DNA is TGCAGTGGGGGAGCGGGAGCGGCGCAGTATTTT.

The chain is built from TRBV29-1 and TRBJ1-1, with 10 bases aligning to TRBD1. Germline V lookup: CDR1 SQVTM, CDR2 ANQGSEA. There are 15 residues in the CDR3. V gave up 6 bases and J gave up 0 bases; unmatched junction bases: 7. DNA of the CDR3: TGCAGCGTCATACGGGACAGGGGTATGAACACTGAAGCTTTCTTT. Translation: CSVIRDRGMNTEAFF.